This T cell receptor (beta chain) was captured in a study of beta chain features in type 1 diabetes. The whole isolated RNA underwent reverse transcription, so sequencing captured expressed TCRB transcripts. Here immunoSEQ multiplex PCR was the method, and the copy in TCRdb shows in-frame clones only, minus some. The repertoire holds about 280,000 clones, with over 12% as singletons. Trimming removed 6 bases from V and 0 bases from J; junction bases left unmatched: 5. CDR3 length equals 15 residues. Germline V gives CDR1 KGHSH, CDR2 LQKENI. This clone was detected only a few times. What it binds is not known. Study outcomes and limitations: TCRB CDR3s from Type 1 diabetes patients were moderately but significantly shorter in all four CD4+ subsets. Type 1 diabetes patients had fewer VDJ junction insertions and more deletions.

Averaging roughly 0.12 L, one heparinised blood draw came from each individual donor. Purities in excess of 98% were seen in all sorted populations. The chain couples TRBV18 to TRBJ2-7; 10 bases map to TRBD1. This clonotype was sampled from a man aged 18 to 30 with type 1 diabetes. Sequenced input: naive CD4+ T cells from blood. The chain's CDR3 is CASSSGQGRSYEQYF. In nucleotides, the CDR3 is TGTGCCAGCTCTTCGGGACAGGGGCGCTCCTACGAGCAGTACTTC.